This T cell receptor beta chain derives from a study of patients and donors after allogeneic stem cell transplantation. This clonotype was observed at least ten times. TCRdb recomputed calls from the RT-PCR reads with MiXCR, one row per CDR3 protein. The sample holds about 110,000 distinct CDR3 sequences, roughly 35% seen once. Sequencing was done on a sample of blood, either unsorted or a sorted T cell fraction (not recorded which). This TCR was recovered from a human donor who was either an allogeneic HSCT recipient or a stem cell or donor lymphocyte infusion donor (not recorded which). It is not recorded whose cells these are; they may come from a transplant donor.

The CDR3 region is CSVVEGQNQPQHF. Here the CDR3 DNA reads TGCAGCGTTGTGGAGGGACAGAATCAGCCCCAGCATTTT. The chain joins TRBV29-1 to TRBJ1-5; 7 bases match TRBD1. CDR1 SQVTM and CDR2 ANQGSEA come from the germline V gene. CDR3 size: 13 residues. V lost 4 bases and J lost 4; bases outside the gene matches: 4.